Following are 25 T cell receptor beta chains from one sample sequenced in a study of cytomegalovirus exposure and HLA in healthy donors. Here immunoSEQ multiplex PCR was the method, and the copy in TCRdb shows in-frame clones only, minus some. The sample contains about 200,000 clones, over 80% of which appear only once. What was sequenced was PBMCs. These receptor sequences come from a woman younger than 30 in good health and CMV-seronegative.

V usage is TRBV20-1 and J usage is TRBJ2-2; D perhaps matches TRBD2 (6 bases). Germline V gives CDR1 DFQATT, CDR2 SNEGSKA (reference sequence). The CDR3 is 11 residues long. Trimming pared 7 bases from V and 6 bases from J, leaving 9 bases between. The CDR3 sequence: CSGTGAGELFF. DNA for the CDR3: TGCAGTGGAACGGGGGCCGGGGAGCTGTTTTTT.

The chain links TRBV27 to TRBJ2-3, with TRBD2 matching 9 bases. Germline CDR1 MNHEY, CDR2 SMNVEV (reference sequence). Trimming removed 6 bases from V and 2 bases from J; junction bases left unmatched: 6. The CDR3 totals 15 residues. CDR3 sequence (DNA): TGTGCCAGCAGCCCTCCGGGACTAGCCACAGATACGCAGTATTTT. Amino acid sequence: CASSPPGLATDTQYF.

CDR3 in amino acids: CSVKQGINSYEQYF. CDR3 nucleotide sequence: TGCAGCGTTAAACAGGGTATTAACTCCTACGAGCAGTACTTC. The chain links TRBV29-1 to TRBJ2-7; the D gene is possibly TRBD1 (6 bases). The CDR3 loop spans 14 amino acids. Germline values: CDR1 SQVTM, CDR2 ANQGSEA. Trimming shortened V by 5 bases and J by 0 bases, and 14 bases separated the two germline ends.

The chain carries TRBV19 and TRBJ1-1; tentatively, D is TRBD1 (5 bases). Trimming took off 7 bases at V and 4 bases at J, with 13 bases between the two ends. The CDR3 runs to 13 residues. The germline V gene encodes CDR1 LNHDA and CDR2 SQIVND (reference sequence). The CDR3 nucleotides are TGTGCCAGTAATAGGGCAGGGCGCACTGAAGCTTTCTTT. Residues: CASNRAGRTEAFF.

V and J are TRBV29-1 and TRBJ2-6; 9 nucleotides line up with TRBD1. With V trimmed by 7 bases and J by 0 bases, 7 bases remained unmatched. Germline CDR1 SQVTM, CDR2 ANQGSEA. This CDR3 has 16 amino acids. The CDR3, as DNA: TGCAGCGCCGCCGGGACAGGGATCTCTGGGGCCAACGTCCTGACTTTC. Encoded protein: CSAAGTGISGANVLTF.

V and J are TRBV5-1 and TRBJ2-1; D is perhaps TRBD2 (5 bases). The CDR3 is 16 residues long. CDR1 is SGHRS and CDR2 is YFSETQ in the germline V gene. The ends were cut back, 0 bases at V and 1 base at J, with 11 bases in the middle. DNA of the CDR3: TGCGCCAGCAGCTTGGCCGGGGTGGGTTCCTACAATGAGCAGTTCTTC. Its translation: CASSLAGVGSYNEQFF.

This chain connects TRBV30 to TRBJ2-1; D is unresolved. The V gene's germline CDR1 is GTSNPN and CDR2 SVGIG (reference sequence). The CDR3 is made up of 12 amino acids. Trimming pared 2 bases from V and 4 bases from J, leaving 6 bases between. CDR3 region: CAWSPQYNEQFF. DNA of the CDR3: TGTGCCTGGAGTCCCCAATACAATGAGCAGTTCTTC.

This clone was picked up a small number of times. The genes are TRBV4-2 and TRBJ2-3, with 7 bases fitting TRBD2. With 0 bases clipped from V and 5 bases from J, the junction kept 5 bases outside the gene matches. The CDR3 is made up of 15 amino acids. CDR1 is LGHNA and CDR2 is YNFKEQ in the germline V gene. The DNA for the CDR3 is TGTGCCAGCAGCCAAGAGGGGCGGGAGATAGATACGCAGTATTTT. It codes for CASSQEGREIDTQYF.

This rearrangement joins TRBV6-5 to TRBJ2-5; tentatively, D is TRBD2 (5 bases). V shed 6 bases and J shed 1 base, with 6 bases lying between them. The CDR3 sequence is 12 residues long. Germline assignment: CDR1 MNHEY and CDR2 SVGAGI. Here the CDR3 DNA reads TGTGCCAGCAGGGCGGGCCAAGAGACCCAGTACTTC. Translating gives CASRAGQETQYF.

CDR3: CASSVDRGSYNSPLHF. The CDR3 nucleotides read TGTGCCAGCAGCGTAGATAGGGGTTCCTATAATTCACCCCTCCACTTT. V usage is TRBV9 and J usage is TRBJ1-6; D is possibly TRBD1 (5 bases). V lost 0 bases and J 1 base, leaving 8 bases between the germline ends. From germline, CDR1 is SGDLS and CDR2 YYNGEE. CDR3 length: 16 residues.

The chain employs TRBV6-6 and TRBJ1-1, with TRBD1 identical over 8 bases. CDR3 size: 14 residues. The J segment lost 1 base and the V segment lost 6 bases, leaving 4 bases of the junction unmatched. CDR1 is MNHNY and CDR2 is SVGAGI in the germline V gene (reference sequence). The CDR3 coding sequence is TGTGCCAGCAGACAGGGGGTAACGAACACTGAAGCTTTCTTT. Translated, it gives CASRQGVTNTEAFF.

The count of this clone is one. The J gene is TRBJ2-7, the V gene TRBV9; no firm D call. Germline CDR1 is SGDLS and CDR2 is YYNGEE. Trimming left V 0 bases short and J 3 bases short, with 10 bases between. The CDR3 consists of 14 residues. The CDR3 nucleotides read TGTGCCAGCAGCGTAGGGACGCCTGACTACGAGCAGTACTTC. This translates into CASSVGTPDYEQYF.

This rearrangement joins TRBV5-4 to TRBJ2-1; TRBD2 aligns across 10 bases. The germline gives CDR1 SGHNT, CDR2 YYREEE (reference sequence). There are 19 residues in the CDR3. J lost 2 bases, V lost 0 bases, and 11 bases had no gene match. CDR3 bases: TGTGCCAGCAGCTTGGGTCTGAGACTAGCGGGTATAACCTACAATGAGCAGTTCTTC. It yields the protein CASSLGLRLAGITYNEQFF.

The rearrangement joins TRBV6-1 to TRBJ2-7; the D is unclear. The CDR3 covers 12 residues. Trimming stripped 1 base from V and 6 bases from J, with 7 bases between. From germline, CDR1 is MNHNS and CDR2 SASEGT. This chain's CDR3 is CASSEVRSEQYF. The CDR3 region has the DNA TGTGCCAGCAGTGAAGTTAGATCCGAGCAGTACTTC.

This clone showed up just once. V and J are TRBV6-1 and TRBJ1-2, with TRBD1 matching over 9 bases. Trimming cost V 3 bases and J 5 bases; bases outside gene matches: 7. Germline values: CDR1 MNHNS, CDR2 SASEGT. The CDR3 is made up of 15 amino acids. The CDR3 DNA is TGTGCCAGCAGTGACGTACCCGGGACAGGGTATGGCTACACCTTC. Translation: CASSDVPGTGYGYTF.

V is TRBV6-5 and J is TRBJ1-2, with D unclear. CDR3 size: 13 residues. Trimming removed 2 bases from V and 6 bases from J, with 10 bases in between. CDR1 and CDR2 (germline): MNHEY, SVGAGI. The CDR3 loop reads CASSYGQADGYTF. The CDR3 region has the DNA TGTGCCAGCAGTTACGGGCAGGCCGATGGCTACACCTTC.

CDR3 protein: CASRPDSSYEQYF. CDR3 bases: TGTGCCAGCAGACCAGACAGCTCCTACGAGCAGTACTTC. V gene TRBV2 combines with J gene TRBJ2-7, with D possibly matching TRBD1 (5 bases). The V gene lost 6 bases and the J gene lost 0 bases, with 9 bases spanning the gap. CDR3 size: 13 residues. Germline V gene data show CDR1 as SNHLY and CDR2 as FYNNEI.

The chain uses TRBV18 and TRBJ2-7, with TRBD1 identical over 7 bases. The CDR3 extends over 15 amino acids. Trimming removed 4 bases from V and 3 bases from J; junction bases left unmatched: 9. Germline V gene lookup returns CDR1 KGHSH and CDR2 LQKENI. The CDR3 loop is CASSQITGTVYEQYF. CDR3 DNA sequence: TGTGCCAGCTCACAAATAACTGGGACAGTCTACGAGCAGTACTTC.

V gene TRBV28 combines with J gene TRBJ1-1; TRBD1 might be the D (5 bases). The CDR3 consists of 15 residues. Germline assignment: CDR1 MDHEN and CDR2 SYDVKM. V lost 3 bases and J lost 1, with 12 bases in between. In DNA form, the CDR3 reads TGTGCCAGCAGTTTTAGTGGTCAGGGGAACACTGAAGCTTTCTTT. Its translation: CASSFSGQGNTEAFF.

The DNA of the CDR3 is TGCGCCAGCAGCCAAGATTGGGCCTCCGGGGATGAGCAGTACTTC. The encoded protein is CASSQDWASGDEQYF. J is TRBJ2-7 and V is TRBV4-1, with a tentative D call TRBD2 (5 bases). CDR1 MGHRA and CDR2 YSYEKL come from the germline V gene. V was clipped by 0 bases and J by 7 bases, with 16 bases between them. The length of the CDR3 is 15 residues.

The chain combines TRBV4-1 with TRBJ2-3; possibly TRBD2 for D (6 bases). Germline loops: CDR1 MGHRA, CDR2 YSYEKL. The CDR3 is 18 residues long. Trimming stripped 4 bases from V and 1 base from J, with 21 bases between. CDR3 loop: CASSRIVMAGWGTDTQYF. DNA for the CDR3: TGCGCCAGCAGCCGAATCGTTATGGCGGGGTGGGGCACAGATACGCAGTATTTT.

This clone turned up a few times. The rearrangement links TRBV10-3 to TRBJ1-1, with no clear D. CDR3 length: 12 residues. The germline V and J ends were trimmed by 5 bases and 1 base, with 5 bases remaining between them. In germline, CDR1 is ENHRY, CDR2 SYGVKD. For the CDR3, the DNA is TGTGCCATCAGTAAGGGGAACACTGAAGCTTTCTTT. It specifies CAISKGNTEAFF.

This clone has a single count. The rearrangement uses TRBV5-1 and TRBJ2-3, with TRBD2 matching over 14 bases. This CDR3 is 16 amino acids long. Germline values: CDR1 SGHRS, CDR2 YFSETQ. J gave up 4 bases and V 4 bases, and 5 bases lay outside the gene matches. The CDR3 nucleotides read TGCGCCAGCAGCCCCTGGACTAGCGGGGGGTCAGATACGCAGTATTTT. Its protein is CASSPWTSGGSDTQYF.

The V and J genes are TRBV2 and TRBJ1-1, with D unclear. Germline V gene lookup returns CDR1 SNHLY and CDR2 FYNNEI. CDR3 size: 14 residues. The V gene lost 3 bases and the J gene lost 7 bases, with 15 bases spanning the gap. CDR3 sequence (DNA): TGTGCCAGCAGTGACTCGTGGGAGGGCAGTGAAGCTTTCTTT. It is translated as CASSDSWEGSEAFF.

This clone was counted a single time. This chain links TRBV5-6 with TRBJ1-1; a weak D match, TRBD1 (6 bases). Trimming removed 3 bases at V and 0 bases at J, with 12 bases between. The germline gives CDR1 SGHDT, CDR2 YYEEEE. The length of the CDR3 is 15 residues. The CDR3 loop is CASSWLDRVNTEAFF. DNA of the CDR3: TGTGCCAGCAGCTGGCTGGACAGAGTGAACACTGAAGCTTTCTTT.